Below are 18 T cell receptor beta chains sequenced from a single sample in a study of T cells in localized non-small cell lung cancer. This table comes from immunoSEQ multiplex PCR, and its TCRdb copy is limited to in-frame clones, with some not included. The data show 5,000 to 6,500 clones, roughly 84% seen once. The sample consisted of peripheral blood mononuclear cells, taken before any cancer treatment. These receptors all stem from a female donor of 60 years or more with stage II lung adenocarcinoma.

This sequence joins TRBV27 and TRBJ2-4; no clear D gene. Germline V gene sequence: CDR1 MNHEY, CDR2 SMNVEV (reference sequence). Between the trimmed V and J ends, which lost 5 bases and 5 bases, there was a span of 19 bases. The CDR3 covers 16 residues. The CDR3 is CASSPLGTKNQNIQYF. In DNA form, the CDR3 reads TGTGCCAGCAGTCCCCTTGGAACCAAGAACCAAAACATTCAGTACTTC.

The rearrangement links TRBV2 to TRBJ2-7, with 11 nucleotides matching TRBD1. V shed 6 bases and J 4 bases; nucleotides not matched to a gene: 5. Germline CDR1 is SNHLY and CDR2 is FYNNEI. This CDR3 spans 14 amino acids. The CDR3 DNA sequence: TGTGCCAGCAGGGGGACAGGGGGATTGTACGAGCAGTACGTC. Amino acids: CASRGTGGLYEQYV.

The chain couples TRBV27 to TRBJ2-1; D call uncertain. This CDR3 has 13 amino acids. Looked up from germline, CDR1 is MNHEY and CDR2 is SMNVEV (reference sequence). The V end lost 0 bases, the J end lost 5 bases, and 5 bases lay between the germline ends. The CDR3 reads CASSLSKDNEQFF. The CDR3 DNA reads as TGTGCCAGCAGTTTATCGAAGGACAATGAGCAGTTCTTC.

This clone was seen more than once but under ten times. This chain links TRBV7-6 with TRBJ1-6; 10 bases are a match to TRBD1. Germline CDR1 reads SGHVS; CDR2 reads FNYEAQ. The J segment lost 10 bases and the V segment lost 4 bases, leaving 4 bases of the junction unmatched. The CDR3 sequence is 14 residues long. The CDR3 sequence: CASSSDRGLSPLHF. In nucleotides, the CDR3 is TGTGCCAGCAGCTCGGACAGGGGGTTATCACCCCTCCACTTT.

The V gene is TRBV19, the J gene TRBJ2-1, with 10 bases lining up with TRBD2. Germline CDR1 LNHDA, CDR2 SQIVND (reference sequence). The J segment lost 2 bases and the V segment lost 5 bases, leaving 6 bases of the junction unmatched. The CDR3 covers 16 residues. The CDR3 nucleotides read TGTGCCAGTAGTTCCTCTAGCGGGAGCACCTACAATGAGCAGTTCTTC. As protein: CASSSSSGSTYNEQFF.

This clone was seen only a few times. J is TRBJ2-1 and V is TRBV4-1; the match to TRBD1 covers 7 bases. The CDR3 extends over 15 amino acids. V lost 0 bases, J lost 3 bases, and 2 bases stayed unmatched. Per the germline V gene, CDR1 is MGHRA and CDR2 is YSYEKL. The CDR3 DNA is TGCGCCAGCAGCCAAGATGACAGGGACTACAATGAGCAGTTCTTC. Protein: CASSQDDRDYNEQFF.

V is TRBV9 and J is TRBJ1-2; D perhaps matches TRBD1 (6 bases). The V gene lost 0 bases and the J gene lost 0 bases, with 9 bases spanning the gap. The CDR3 loop spans 15 amino acids. Per the germline V gene, CDR1 is SGDLS and CDR2 is YYNGEE. The DNA of the CDR3 is TGTGCCAGCAGCGTAGGGGACATAGCTAACTATGGCTACACCTTC. This translates into CASSVGDIANYGYTF.

V usage is TRBV6-5 and J usage is TRBJ2-5, with 9 bases fitting TRBD1. Per the germline V gene, CDR1 is MNHEY and CDR2 is SVGAGI. This CDR3 comprises 14 residues. V lost 4 bases to trimming and J lost 0 bases; unmatched junction nucleotides: 0. The CDR3, as DNA: TGTGCCAGCAGTTGGACAGGGGACCAAGAGACCCAGTACTTC. This sequence encodes CASSWTGDQETQYF.

The J gene is TRBJ1-5, the V gene TRBV4-1, with D perhaps matching TRBD1 (5 bases). Trimming removed 5 bases at V and 4 bases at J, with 27 bases between. From germline, CDR1 is MGHRA and CDR2 YSYEKL. The CDR3 covers 19 residues. The CDR3 is CASSFNPHWPTGGNQPQHF. The CDR3, as DNA: TGCGCCAGCAGCTTCAACCCGCACTGGCCAACCGGGGGAAATCAGCCCCAGCATTTT.

The chain joins TRBV19 to TRBJ1-6, with 10 bases matching TRBD1. The CDR3 spans 14 residues. J was trimmed by 7 bases and V by 5 bases; bases with no gene match: 2. Germline V lookup: CDR1 LNHDA, CDR2 SQIVND (reference sequence). The CDR3: CASSGDRGNSPLHF. CDR3 nucleotides: TGTGCCAGTAGTGGGGACAGGGGAAATTCACCCCTCCACTTT.

V gene TRBV7-6 combines with J gene TRBJ1-5; the match to TRBD1 covers 9 bases. Germline V lookup: CDR1 SGHVS, CDR2 FNYEAQ. Losses at the gene ends were 5 bases for V and 4 bases for J; bases not matched to a gene: 3. The CDR3 spans 14 residues. This CDR3 reads CASSEGQGNQPQHF. In DNA, the CDR3 is TGTGCCAGCAGCGAGGGACAGGGTAATCAGCCCCAGCATTTT.

CDR3 coding DNA: TGTGCCAGCAGTCTCAGGGGGGGAGGCAATCAGCCCCAGCATTTT. It encodes CASSLRGGGNQPQHF. This chain connects TRBV7-2 to TRBJ1-5; 7 bases are shared with TRBD1. Germline loops: CDR1 SGHTA, CDR2 FQGNSA. J gave up 2 bases and V 6 bases, and 7 bases lay outside the gene matches. CDR3 size: 15 residues.

This chain connects TRBV7-6 to TRBJ1-6; D is uncertain. Germline loops: CDR1 SGHVS, CDR2 FNYEAQ. The CDR3 covers 15 residues. V lost 2 bases and J lost 4, with 9 bases in between. The CDR3 DNA is TGTGCCAGCAGCTTAATTGACGATTATAATTCACCCCTCCACTTT. This sequence encodes CASSLIDDYNSPLHF.

The CDR3, as DNA: TGTGCCAGCAGCGTAGGCTCCTCGGGCTATGGCTACACCTTC. Protein product: CASSVGSSGYGYTF. The rearrangement uses TRBV9 and TRBJ1-2, with D unclear. Germline CDR1 and CDR2: SGDLS and YYNGEE. The CDR3 spans 14 residues. The germline V and J ends were trimmed by 0 bases and 4 bases, with 10 bases remaining between them. Combining the CDR3 with reference TRBV9 and TRBJ1-2 gives the whole variable domain DSGVTQTPKHLITATGQRVTLRCSPRSGDLSVYWYQQSLDQGLQFLIQYYNGEERAKGNILERFSAQQFPDLHSELNLSSLELGDSALYFCASSVGSSGYGYTFGSGTRLTVV.

The chain recombines TRBV15 with TRBJ2-5; D ambiguous. The CDR3 runs to 14 residues. Germline V gene lookup returns CDR1 LNHNV and CDR2 YYDKDF (reference sequence). V dropped 0 bases and J dropped 1 base, with 6 bases sitting between them. As DNA, the CDR3 is TGTGCCACCAGCAGAGATGCCTTCCAAGAGACCCAGTACTTC. Encoded protein: CATSRDAFQETQYF.

The chain has TRBV5-6 and TRBJ1-1; the D gene is possibly TRBD1 (6 bases). This CDR3 region has 13 residues. The germline V gene encodes CDR1 SGHDT and CDR2 YYEEEE. The V end was cut by 2 bases, the J end by 8 bases, with 13 bases between. CDR3 nucleotides: TGTGCCAGCAGCTTCGTCAGGGGCGGGGAAGCTTTCTTT. Protein product: CASSFVRGGEAFF.

In its sample, this clone was seen once. V and J are TRBV4-1 and TRBJ1-1; D gene ambiguous. This CDR3 has 13 residues. Germline CDR1 and CDR2: MGHRA and YSYEKL. With 0 bases removed from V and 6 bases from J, the gap between germline ends came to 8 bases. The CDR3 DNA sequence: TGCGCCAGCAGCCAAGACAATAGGGCTGAAGCTTTCTTT. Protein sequence: CASSQDNRAEAFF.

The CDR3 DNA is TGTGCCAGCAGCTCTTCGGGACAGCATGGCTACACCTTC. Its protein is CASSSSGQHGYTF. J is TRBJ1-2 and V is TRBV11-2; TRBD1 aligns across 7 bases. V was clipped by 4 bases and J by 6 bases; unmatched bases: 5. CDR3 size: 13 residues. Germline loops: CDR1 SGHAT, CDR2 FQNNGV. The variable domain in full, completed from reference TRBV11-2 and TRBJ1-2, reads EAGVAQSPRYKIIEKRQSVAFWCNPISGHATLYWYQQILGQGPKLLIQFQNNGVVDDSQLPKDRFSAERLKGVDSTLKIQPAKLEDSAVYLCASSSSGQHGYTFGSGTRLTVV.